The source of this T cell receptor (beta chain) is a study of Tregs in tolerant kidney transplant recipients. The germline V gene has CDR1 MGHRA and CDR2 YSYEKL. The CDR3 sequence is 17 residues long. The V gene lost 0 bases and the J gene lost 2 bases, with 17 bases spanning the gap. Sequencing was performed with immunoSEQ multiplex PCR; in TCRdb, only in-frame clones are kept and a portion is missing. The data show about 240,000 clones, with roughly 80% seen just once and around 0.64% held by the top ten. Sequencing was performed on CD4+ T cells from blood. The clonotype comes from a human donor in good health. The chain uses TRBV4-1 and TRBJ2-7, with D perhaps matching TRBD1 or TRBD2 (5 bases each). CDR3 sequence reads: CASSQDMGFRGAYEQYF. The CDR3 region has the DNA TGCGCCAGCAGCCAAGATATGGGCTTTAGAGGGGCCTACGAGCAGTACTTC.